The present entry profiles one TCR beta chain with its context. This sample was taken from a study of monozygotic twins with inflammatory bowel disease. From germline, CDR1 is DFQATT and CDR2 SNEGSKA (reference sequence). The CDR3 has 15 amino acids. About 3,200 ng of total RNA went into each TCR library. Making cDNA involved eight separate reactions per sample. TCRdb reprocessed the 5' RACE reads; each CDR3 protein has one entry and no DNA is given. This repertoire includes 440,000 or so distinct CDR3 sequences. The chain has TRBV20-1 and TRBJ2-7. Sequenced sample: blood. The sequence came from a human donor with ulcerative colitis or Crohn's disease, or a healthy co-twin of an affected twin (not recorded which). This CDR3 reads CSAPFWTVNSYEQYF.